This paragraph reports one T cell receptor beta chain. This sample stems from a study of blood T cell repertoires in COVID-19. As for the study in general: The analysed material was cDNA or gDNA that came from T cells, B-cell-depleted T cells, or PBMCs.

J gave up 9 bases and V 5 bases, and 12 bases lay outside the gene matches. Germline assignment: CDR1 MDHEN and CDR2 SYDVKM. The CDR3 has 15 amino acids. Generated by immunoSEQ multiplex PCR, the TCRdb table keeps only in-frame clones and is missing some. Of some 320,000 clones listed, approximately 89% are singletons. The V call is TRBV28, the J call TRBJ2-1, with 8 bases that match TRBD2. Sequencing was performed on peripheral blood. This TCR was recovered from a woman aged 25 to 39 who had recovered from COVID-19. The CDR3 loop is CASSTWKSREGEQFF. The CDR3 region has the DNA TGTGCCAGCAGTACCTGGAAATCCCGGGAGGGTGAGCAGTTCTTC.